The 3 T cell receptor beta chains reported below all come from one sample, sequenced in a study of blood T cell repertoires in COVID-19. The method was immunoSEQ multiplex PCR; TCRdb's version includes in-frame clones alone and lacks a portion of them. This table has roughly 43,000 clones, roughly 84% appearing once. The specimen sequenced was peripheral blood. Source of these receptors: a human donor in a cohort sampled during active COVID-19.

The chain combines TRBV18 with TRBJ2-4, with a tentative D call TRBD2 (5 bases). The CDR3 is 16 amino acids. V dropped 6 bases and J dropped 0 bases, with 15 bases sitting between them. Per the germline V gene, CDR1 is KGHSH and CDR2 is LQKENI. The CDR3 loop reads CASSPGNQIAKNIQYF. CDR3 in DNA: TGTGCCAGCTCCCCGGGGAACCAAATAGCCAAAAACATTCAGTACTTC. Filled out from reference TRBV18 and TRBJ2-4, the complete variable domain reads NAGVMQNPRHLVRRRGQEARLRCSPMKGHSHVYWYRQLPEEGLKFMVYLQKENIIDESGMPKERFSAEFPKEGPSILRIQQVVRGDSAAYFCASSPGNQIAKNIQYFGAGTRLSVL.

V usage is TRBV7-9 and J usage is TRBJ2-1; 9 nucleotides align to TRBD2. The V gene's germline CDR1 is SEHNR and CDR2 FQNEAQ (reference sequence). This CDR3 has 15 amino acids. Trimming removed 5 bases from V and 7 bases from J; junction bases left unmatched: 9. DNA of the CDR3: TGTGCCAGCAGCCAGACTAGCGGAAGAGCAAATGAGCAGTTCTTC. Translated, it gives CASSQTSGRANEQFF.

The chain carries TRBV10-3 and TRBJ2-5; D possibly corresponds to TRBD1 (5 bases). The ends were cut back, 3 bases at V and 4 bases at J, with 15 bases in the middle. This CDR3 is built from 15 residues. Germline V gene data show CDR1 as ENHRY and CDR2 as SYGVKD. CDR3 residues: CAISEGARVRETQYF. In DNA, the CDR3 is TGTGCCATCAGTGAAGGGGCCAGGGTAAGAGAGACCCAGTACTTC.